These T cell receptor beta chains were read from a single sample in a study of blood T cell repertoires in COVID-19. Some clones are missing from TCRdb's copy, which holds only in-frame ones; the method was immunoSEQ multiplex PCR. Counted here are 200,000 or so clones, about 86% occurring once; the ten biggest clones make up less than 8.5%. The sample was PBMCs or T cells enriched from blood (not recorded which). These receptors originate from a man aged 40-55 years who had recovered from COVID-19. Each CDR3 is given with its conserved first and last residue. Fields, in order: V gene, D gene, J gene, clone size, CDR3 DNA, CDR3 protein. The D gene is left open where the match is weak. Size is stated for part of the rows, as once, few or many counts, or as a class when the clone is expanded.

>TRBV28|TRBD1|TRBJ1-3|.
TGTGCCAGCAAAACAGGGGGCTCGAGCTCTGGAAACACCATATATTTT
CASKTGGSSSGNTIYF
>TRBV5-8|TRBD1|TRBJ2-7|.
TGTGCCAGCAGTTGGGGACAGCTCGCCTACGAGCAGTACTTC
CASSWGQLAYEQYF
>TRBV27|TRBD1|TRBJ1-2|.
TGTGCCAGCAGCAAAAACAGGGGGAAGGACTATGGCTACACCTTC
CASSKNRGKDYGYTF
>TRBV20-1|.|TRBJ2-7|.
TGCAGTGCTAGTATTCAGGGCAGTCGAAACGAGCAGTACTTC
CSASIQGSRNEQYF
>TRBV3-1/TRBV3-2|TRBD2|TRBJ2-1|.
TGTGCCAGCAGCCGACCAGCGGGGGGGCTACATGAGCAGTTCTTC
CASSRPAGGLHEQFF
>TRBV7-2|.|TRBJ1-2|.
TGTGCCAGCAGCTTAGCGCCCCAGAACTATGGCTACACCTTC
CASSLAPQNYGYTF
>TRBV24-1|.|TRBJ2-2|.
TGTGCCACCAGTGACACGGACTCCGCCCGTAACACCGGGGAGCTGTTTTTT
CATSDTDSARNTGELFF
>TRBV20-1|.|TRBJ2-7|.
TGCAGTGCTAGACTAGCCTACGAGCAGTACTTC
CSARLAYEQYF
>TRBV6-4|.|TRBJ2-5|.
TGTGCCAGCAGTGAAATGGCAGGAAGGACCCAGTACTTC
CASSEMAGRTQYF
>TRBV11-3|.|TRBJ2-5|.
TGTGCCAGCAGCTTGACAGCAAGGGGGACCCAGTACTTC
CASSLTARGTQYF
>TRBV5-4|.|TRBJ2-1|.
TGTGCCAGCAGCGTGGGAGGAGGGGATAATGAGCAGTTCTTC
CASSVGGGDNEQFF
>TRBV5-1|TRBD1|TRBJ1-3|.
TGCGCCAGCAGCTTATCCTCGGGACAGGGAAACACCATATATTTT
CASSLSSGQGNTIYF
>TRBV5-6|.|TRBJ1-6|.
TGTGCCAGCAGCCAGCGGTTTCGGCCAAATAATTCACCCCTCCACTTT
CASSQRFRPNNSPLHF
>TRBV18|TRBD1|TRBJ2-3|.
TGTGCCAGCTCACCTCCGGGACAGGGGAGGAGGGATACGCAGTATTTT
CASSPPGQGRRDTQYF
>TRBV19|TRBD2|TRBJ2-5|.
TGTGCCAGTAGACCGACTAGCGGCCAAGAGACCCAGTACTTC
CASRPTSGQETQYF
>TRBV3-1/TRBV3-2|TRBD1|TRBJ1-5|once
TGTGCCAGCAGCCGGGGACAGGGAGGGCCCCAGCATTTT
CASSRGQGGPQHF
>TRBV11-2|.|TRBJ2-7|.
TGTGCCAGCAGCTTATCCCAGGGGTCCCACGAGCAGTACTTC
CASSLSQGSHEQYF
>TRBV15|.|TRBJ1-2|once
TGTGCCACCAGCAGAGTGGGTAGGGGTCGGTATGGCTACACCTTC
CATSRVGRGRYGYTF
>TRBV6-5|.|TRBJ1-2|once
TGTGCCAGCAGTTCAGGAGGGCTGGACGGCTACACCTTC
CASSSGGLDGYTF
>TRBV18|TRBD1|TRBJ2-5|.
TGTGCCAGCTCTACAGGGGTGCAGGAGACCCAGTACTTC
CASSTGVQETQYF
>TRBV6-5|.|TRBJ1-2|.
TGTGCCAGCAGTTACTTGGGGCCCTATGGCTACACCTTC
CASSYLGPYGYTF
>TRBV5-1|.|TRBJ2-3|few
TGCGCCAGCAGCTCCGCAGGGGTGGGCACAGATACGCAGTATTTT
CASSSAGVGTDTQYF
>TRBV28|.|TRBJ1-1|few
TGTGCCAGCCTGGAGACGGCAAACACTGAAGCTTTCTTT
CASLETANTEAFF
>TRBV5-5|.|TRBJ1-1|.
TGTGCCAGCAGCTTGGATGGGACAAAATCTGAAGCTTTCTTT
CASSLDGTKSEAFF
>TRBV4-1|TRBD1|TRBJ1-2|.
TGCGCCAGCAGCCAATCCCGGGACAGTTTCAGCTATGGCTACACCTTC
CASSQSRDSFSYGYTF
>TRBV6-1|TRBD1|TRBJ1-4|many
TGTGCCAGCAGTGAAGCCGGGACAGGGTATGAAAAACTGTTTTTT
CASSEAGTGYEKLFF
>TRBV19|TRBD1|TRBJ2-7|few
TGTGCCACCCACGACCGACAGGGCAAGGAGCAGTACTTC
CATHDRQGKEQYF
>TRBV4-2|.|TRBJ1-2|once
TGTGCCAGCAGCCAAGATCAAGGAGGGGCGAACTATGGCTACACCTTC
CASSQDQGGANYGYTF
>TRBV30|.|TRBJ1-1|.
TGTGCCTGGAGTCAAGGGGGGGCCCATGAAGCTTTCTTT
CAWSQGGAHEAFF
>TRBV11-2|.|TRBJ1-6|.
TGTGCCAGCAGCGCCTCCACGGGTTCACCCCTCCACTTT
CASSASTGSPLHF
>TRBV27|.|TRBJ1-1|.
TGTGCCAGCGAGGTAGGTACGAACACTGAAGCTTTCTTT
CASEVGTNTEAFF
>TRBV2|TRBD1|TRBJ1-1|.
TGTGCCAGCAAAAGGGACAGTTACACTGAAGCTTTCTTT
CASKRDSYTEAFF
>TRBV24-1|.|TRBJ2-3|.
TGTGCCACCAGTGATGTACGCCTGGAGACAGATACGCAGTATTTT
CATSDVRLETDTQYF
>TRBV7-3|.|TRBJ2-7|.
TGTGCCAGCAGCTTTGAGTCCACGGGGGAGCAGTACTTC
CASSFESTGEQYF
>TRBV4-1|TRBD1|TRBJ2-7|.
TGCGCCAGCAGCCCTAGACAGGGGGAGGGCGAGCAGTACTTC
CASSPRQGEGEQYF
>TRBV3-1/TRBV3-2|.|TRBJ2-3|.
TGTGCCAGCAGCCAACCGGGAGACACAAGGGCGCTGAATACGCAGTATTTT
CASSQPGDTRALNTQYF
>TRBV15|.|TRBJ1-2|.
TGTGCCACCAGCAGAGATTCGGGGGTCTATGGCTACACCTTC
CATSRDSGVYGYTF
>TRBV5-6|.|TRBJ1-3|.
TGTGCCAGCAGCTTGAAGAGCTCTGGAAACACCATATATTTT
CASSLKSSGNTIYF
>TRBV5-1|.|TRBJ2-3|.
TGCGCCAGCAGCTTGGCCCAGGGAACAGATACGCAGTATTTT
CASSLAQGTDTQYF
>TRBV3-1/TRBV3-2|TRBD1|TRBJ2-2|once
TGTGCCAGCAGCCAAGATCGTTTCAAGGGACAGACGAACACCGGGGAGCTGTTTTTT
CASSQDRFKGQTNTGELFF
>TRBV28|TRBD1|TRBJ2-1|.
TGTGCCAGCAGTCCCGGGACAGGGGGATCTGAGCAGTTCTTC
CASSPGTGGSEQFF
>TRBV28|TRBD1|TRBJ1-4|.
TGTGCCAGCAGCTCCAACAGGGGTAATGAAAAACTGTTTTTT
CASSSNRGNEKLFF
>TRBV9|TRBD1|TRBJ2-7|.
TGTGCCAGCACCCAGGGGGACCGGGACGAGCAGTACTTC
CASTQGDRDEQYF
>TRBV6-2/TRBV6-3|TRBD2|TRBJ2-5|.
TGTGCCAGCAGTTACCGCGGGGGGGCCTGGGAGACCCAGTACTTC
CASSYRGGAWETQYF
>TRBV7-9|TRBD2|TRBJ2-5|.
TGTGCCAGCAGCCTGGGACTAGCGGGGATTAGGTCGGAGACCCAGTACTTC
CASSLGLAGIRSETQYF